Listed here are 9 T cell receptor beta chains from one sample, sequenced in a study of T-cell memory formation after mild COVID-19. TCRdb redid the calling of the 5' RACE reads with MiXCR, one entry per CDR3 protein. The table lists some 240 distinct CDR3 sequences, about 93% of them singletons. Sequencing was done on a sample of PBMCs or a T cell subset sorted from them (not recorded which). These TCRs come from an adult who had mild COVID-19 (a few samples of this study predate the infection). Cell type and time point are not known.

In this sample, this clonotype turned up once. V usage is TRBV5-1 and J usage is TRBJ2-3; maybe TRBD1 (5 bases). Germline V gene sequence: CDR1 SGHRS, CDR2 YFSETQ. The length of the CDR3 is 14 residues. V was clipped by 0 bases and J by 4 bases, with 9 bases between them. CDR3 loop: CASSLEGPPDTQYF. CDR3 nucleotide sequence: TGCGCCAGCAGCTTGGAGGGGCCCCCAGATACGCAGTATTTT. Full variable domain (remainder filled in from reference TRBV5-1 and TRBJ2-3): KAGVTQTPRYLIKTRGQQVTLSCSPISGHRSVSWYQQTPGQGLQFLFEYFSETQRNKGNFPGRFSGRQFSNSRSEMNVSTLELGDSALYLCASSLEGPPDTQYFGPGTRLTVL.

This chain connects TRBV9 to TRBJ2-5; possibly TRBD2 for D (7 bases). This CDR3 spans 16 amino acids. Trimming left V 1 base short and J 5 bases short, with 18 bases between. Per the germline V gene, CDR1 is SGDLS and CDR2 is YYNGEE. The DNA for the CDR3 is TGTGCCAGCAGCGTAAGCGGAGGGGGGGCTAGGGAGACCCAGTACTTC. Its protein is CASSVSGGGARETQYF.

The chain combines TRBV28 with TRBJ1-1; TRBD1 might be the D (6 bases). The germline V gene has CDR1 MDHEN and CDR2 SYDVKM. V lost 4 bases, J lost 0 bases, and 18 bases lay in between. The CDR3 is made up of 17 amino acids. Written as DNA, the CDR3 is TGTGCCAGCAGTTCCAGAATTCAAAGGGGGTTGAACACTGAAGCTTTCTTT. It yields the protein CASSSRIQRGLNTEAFF.

Only one count was recorded for this clonotype. This CDR3 reads CSARDTLITTPQYF. CDR3 DNA sequence: TGCAGTGCTAGAGACACGCTAATCACCACCCCGCAGTATTTT. The chain joins TRBV20-1 to TRBJ2-3; D gene unclear. CDR1 is DFQATT and CDR2 is SNEGSKA in the germline V gene (reference sequence). V shed 0 bases and J shed 10 bases, with 17 bases lying between them. There are 14 residues in the CDR3.

This clonotype was detected once. The rearrangement uses TRBV12-3 or TRBV12-4 and TRBJ2-1; 12 nucleotides agree with TRBD2. This CDR3 spans 14 amino acids. J gave up 10 bases and V 6 bases, and 7 bases lay outside the gene matches. CDR3 sequence reads: CASRPSGGAREQFF. The CDR3 region has the DNA TGTGCCAGCAGACCTAGCGGGGGGGCCAGGGAGCAGTTCTTC.

The rearrangement joins TRBV6-5 to TRBJ2-1; 8 bases match TRBD2. V lost 5 bases and J lost 2; bases outside the gene matches: 17. The CDR3 is 19 amino acids. Germline loops: CDR1 MNHEY, CDR2 SVGAGI. The chain's CDR3 is CASSRGSSGLRVPYNEQFF. The CDR3 region has the DNA TGTGCCAGCAGTAGGGGTTCTAGCGGGCTTCGGGTCCCCTACAATGAGCAGTTCTTC.

The count of this clonotype is one. The chain links TRBV6-5 to TRBJ2-7, with D maybe TRBD2 (6 bases). The ends were cut back, 2 bases at V and 3 bases at J, with 14 bases in the middle. Germline loops: CDR1 MNHEY, CDR2 SVGAGI. CDR3 length equals 15 residues. The CDR3, as DNA: TGTGCCAGCAGTTACAGGGAGCGGGCGTTCTACGAGCAGTACTTC. The encoded protein is CASSYRERAFYEQYF.

The chain employs TRBV25-1 and TRBJ1-6; a weak D match, TRBD1 (5 bases). V lost 5 bases and J 1 base, leaving 15 bases between the germline ends. Germline V gene lookup returns CDR1 MGHDK and CDR2 SYGVNS. The CDR3 runs 17 residues. The CDR3 spells CASSRGHRRSYNSPLHF. The CDR3 region has the DNA TGTGCCAGCAGTCGAGGTCACAGGAGGTCCTATAATTCACCCCTCCACTTT.

The chain is built from TRBV12-3 or TRBV12-4 and TRBJ2-6, with no clear D. CDR3 length: 16 residues. Trimming took off 0 bases at V and 0 bases at J, with 6 bases between the two ends. CDR3 in amino acids: CASSLAGSSGANVLTF. Here the CDR3 DNA reads TGTGCCAGCAGTTTAGCAGGTAGCTCTGGGGCCAACGTCCTGACTTTC.